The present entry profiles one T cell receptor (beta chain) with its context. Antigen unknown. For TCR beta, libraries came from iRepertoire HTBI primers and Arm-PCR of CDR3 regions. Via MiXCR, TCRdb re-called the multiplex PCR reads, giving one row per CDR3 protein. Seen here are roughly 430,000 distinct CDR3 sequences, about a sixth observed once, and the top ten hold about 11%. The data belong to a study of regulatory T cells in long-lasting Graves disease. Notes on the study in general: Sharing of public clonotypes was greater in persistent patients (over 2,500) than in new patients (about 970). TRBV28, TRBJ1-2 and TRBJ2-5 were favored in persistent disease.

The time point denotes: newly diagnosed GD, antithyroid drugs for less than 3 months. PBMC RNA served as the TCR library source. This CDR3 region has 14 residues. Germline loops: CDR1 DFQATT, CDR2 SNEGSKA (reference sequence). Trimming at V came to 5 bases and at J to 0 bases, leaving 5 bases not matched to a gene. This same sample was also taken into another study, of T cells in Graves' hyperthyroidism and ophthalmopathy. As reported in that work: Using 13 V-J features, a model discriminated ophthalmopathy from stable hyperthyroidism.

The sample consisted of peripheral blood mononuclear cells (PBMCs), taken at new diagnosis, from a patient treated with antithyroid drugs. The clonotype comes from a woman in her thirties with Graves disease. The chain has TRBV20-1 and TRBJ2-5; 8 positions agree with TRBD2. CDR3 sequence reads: CSAPGLVYQETQYF. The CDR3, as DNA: TGCAGTGCTCCGGGACTAGTGTACCAAGAGACCCAGTACTTC.